The 30 T cell receptor beta chains listed next were all sequenced from one sample in a study of T cell responses to AZD1222 COVID-19 vaccine. This table comes from immunoSEQ multiplex PCR, and its TCRdb copy is limited to in-frame clones, with some not included. Seen here are about 120,000 clones, approximately 90% observed once, and the top ten hold more than 10%. This material consisted of peripheral blood, taken on day 0 of AZD1222 vaccination. The receptor set was obtained from an adult in good health.

The V call is TRBV6-1, the J call TRBJ2-7; 8 positions match TRBD1. Germline assignment: CDR1 MNHNS and CDR2 SASEGT. CDR3 length: 19 amino acids. J lost 2 bases, V lost 0 bases, and 15 bases had no gene match. The DNA for the CDR3 is TGTGCCAGCAGTGAAGCATGGGCAGGGGGCCATGACCCACCCTACGAGCAGTACTTC. As protein: CASSEAWAGGHDPPYEQYF.

J is TRBJ2-5 and V is TRBV5-4; 7 bases fit TRBD1. The CDR3 covers 14 residues. With 5 bases clipped from V and 4 bases from J, the junction kept 8 bases outside the gene matches. CDR1 is SGHNT, CDR2 YYREEE, per germline (reference sequence). The CDR3 is CASSSRTGIETQYF. DNA for the CDR3: TGTGCCAGCAGTTCCAGGACAGGTATAGAGACCCAGTACTTC.

This clone was counted between two and nine times. CDR3 coding DNA: TGTGCCACGACAGCTAACACTGAAGCTTTCTTT. Translating it yields CATTANTEAFF. The chain is built from TRBV15 and TRBJ1-1; maybe TRBD1 (5 bases). Germline-derived CDR1 and CDR2 are LNHNV and YYDKDF (reference sequence). The CDR3 contains 11 residues. Trimming stripped 9 bases from V and 2 bases from J, with 7 bases between.

This sequence joins TRBV9 and TRBJ2-7, with D possibly TRBD2 on 6 matching bases. V was pared by 3 bases and J by 7 bases, with 20 bases between. Germline CDR1 SGDLS, CDR2 YYNGEE. The CDR3 covers 15 residues. CDR3 region: CASSARDFPPSEQYF. Here the CDR3 DNA reads TGTGCCAGCAGCGCCCGGGACTTTCCCCCCTCGGAGCAGTACTTC.

V and J are TRBV5-6 and TRBJ1-2; no reliable D call. Per germline, CDR1 SGHDT and CDR2 YYEEEE. The CDR3 length is 13 residues. V dropped 4 bases and J dropped 8 bases, with 15 bases sitting between them. The CDR3 coding sequence is TGTGCCAGCAGCCCCCGTATAAATCTAGGCTACACCTTC. Residues: CASSPRINLGYTF.

The rearrangement links TRBV9 to TRBJ1-6; no clear D. The CDR3 loop spans 14 amino acids. V lost 4 bases and J lost 5, with 10 bases in between. Germline V lookup: CDR1 SGDLS, CDR2 YYNGEE. The CDR3 loop is CASSFWTDNSPLHF. CDR3 nucleotides: TGTGCCAGCAGCTTCTGGACTGATAATTCACCCCTCCACTTT. The whole variable domain, remainder taken from reference TRBV9 and TRBJ1-6, is DSGVTQTPKHLITATGQRVTLRCSPRSGDLSVYWYQQSLDQGLQFLIQYYNGEERAKGNILERFSAQQFPDLHSELNLSSLELGDSALYFCASSFWTDNSPLHFGNGTRLTVT.

The V call is TRBV27, the J call TRBJ1-4, with 10 nucleotides matching TRBD1. Germline lookup yields CDR1 MNHEY and CDR2 SMNVEV (reference sequence). V lost 5 bases to trimming and J lost 10 bases; unmatched junction nucleotides: 13. This CDR3 is 16 amino acids long. This chain's CDR3 is CASSHPRTGGKVKLFF. Written as DNA, the CDR3 is TGTGCCAGCAGTCACCCCCGGACAGGGGGAAAAGTAAAACTGTTTTTT.

The CDR3 loop is CASSGTQSYNEQFF. CDR3 nucleotide sequence: TGTGCCAGCAGTGGGACTCAGTCCTACAATGAGCAGTTCTTC. The rearrangement joins TRBV27 to TRBJ2-1; weak D call: TRBD2 (6 bases). V lost 5 bases to trimming and J lost 1 base, with 9 bases between them. This CDR3 has 14 residues. Germline lookup yields CDR1 MNHEY and CDR2 SMNVEV (reference sequence).

This clone was counted between two and nine times. This chain joins TRBV7-8 and TRBJ2-1; 13 nucleotides match TRBD2. V trimming: 5 bases; J trimming: 8 bases; junction bases outside the gene matches: 15. The germline gives CDR1 SGHVS, CDR2 FQNEAQ. This CDR3 spans 18 amino acids. The CDR3 here is CASSLSQLAGGGQYEQFF. The DNA for the CDR3 is TGTGCCAGCAGCCTATCCCAACTAGCGGGAGGGGGGCAGTATGAGCAGTTCTTC.

This chain uses TRBV18 with TRBJ2-1, with 8 bases that match TRBD2. From germline, CDR1 is KGHSH and CDR2 LQKENI. Trimming at V came to 1 base and at J to 0 bases, leaving 5 bases not matched to a gene. There are 17 residues in the CDR3. Here the CDR3 DNA reads TGTGCCAGCTCACCACTAGCGGGATCGAGCTCCTACAATGAGCAGTTCTTC. It specifies CASSPLAGSSSYNEQFF.

This chain connects TRBV7-3 to TRBJ2-4; D unresolved. Germline CDR1 is SGHTA and CDR2 is FQGTGA. The CDR3 extends over 16 amino acids. Deletions cut 5 bases from V and 0 bases from J, with 14 bases between. As DNA, the CDR3 is TGTGCCAGCAGCCCGCCGAGCATAGTAGCCAAAAACATTCAGTACTTC. Translated, it gives CASSPPSIVAKNIQYF. The full variable domain, in which reference TRBV7-3 and TRBJ2-4 provide the parts outside the CDR3, is GAGVSQTPSNKVTEKGKYVELRCDPISGHTALYWYRQSLGQGPEFLIYFQGTGAADDSGLPNDRFFAVRPEGSVSTLKIQRTERGDSAVYLCASSPPSIVAKNIQYFGAGTRLSVL.

The chain carries TRBV27 and TRBJ2-3; D may be TRBD2 (5 bases). Germline CDR1 is MNHEY and CDR2 is SMNVEV (reference sequence). V gave up 2 bases and J gave up 2 bases, with 8 bases separating them. The CDR3 consists of 14 residues. In DNA, the CDR3 is TGTGCCAGCAGTTTACTAGCTTTCACAGATACGCAGTATTTT. This codes for CASSLLAFTDTQYF.

The rearrangement links TRBV14 to TRBJ2-5; no definite D call. The CDR3 length is 11 residues. Germline V gene lookup returns CDR1 SGHDN and CDR2 FVKESK. The V end lost 5 bases, the J end lost 5 bases, and 6 bases lay between the germline ends. The CDR3 DNA reads TGTGCCAGCAGCAAAGGGGAGACCCAGTACTTC. Encoded protein: CASSKGETQYF. The full variable domain, with the rest looked up from reference TRBV14 and TRBJ2-5, is EAGVTQFPSHSVIEKGQTVTLRCDPISGHDNLYWYRRVMGKEIKFLLHFVKESKQDESGMPNNRFLAERTGGTYSTLKVQPAELEDSGVYFCASSKGETQYFGPGTRLLVL.

The chain combines TRBV30 with TRBJ2-3; D is possibly TRBD2 (6 bases). V was cut by 4 bases and J by 2 bases, with 13 bases left in between. The CDR3 is 14 residues long. Germline V gene data show CDR1 as GTSNPN and CDR2 as SVGIG (reference sequence). The CDR3 sequence: CAWTLAALTDTQYF. CDR3 coding DNA: TGTGCCTGGACCTTAGCGGCACTCACAGATACGCAGTATTTT.

The chain joins TRBV28 to TRBJ1-5; possibly TRBD1 for D (5 bases). Germline V lookup: CDR1 MDHEN, CDR2 SYDVKM. This CDR3 is 15 amino acids long. V lost 2 bases, J lost 5 bases, and 13 bases lay in between. Written as DNA, the CDR3 is TGTGCCAGCAGTTTAAGGGGTCGGGGATATCAGCCCCAGCATTTT. Amino acids: CASSLRGRGYQPQHF.

The chain uses TRBV12-3 or TRBV12-4 and TRBJ2-2; no reliable D call. V lost 1 base and J lost 3, with 0 bases in between. There are 12 residues in the CDR3. DNA for the CDR3: TGTGCCAGCAGTTTAGACACCGGGGAGCTGTTTTTT. Its translation: CASSLDTGELFF.

The V call is TRBV29-1, the J call TRBJ2-3, with 9 bases lining up with TRBD1. J was trimmed by 1 base and V by 5 bases; bases with no gene match: 4. The length of the CDR3 is 14 residues. Germline CDR1 reads SQVTM; CDR2 reads ANQGSEA. CDR3 residues: CSVRQGVGTDTQYF. In DNA, the CDR3 is TGCAGCGTTAGACAGGGGGTTGGCACAGATACGCAGTATTTT.

The chain combines TRBV5-1 with TRBJ2-7, with 12 bases identical to TRBD2. The CDR3 is made up of 19 amino acids. V shed 2 bases, J shed 0 bases, and the junction held 12 bases outside the gene matches. Germline V gene lookup returns CDR1 SGHRS and CDR2 YFSETQ. The CDR3 protein is CASSFRGTSGPTLSYEQYF. The CDR3 DNA follows: TGCGCCAGCAGCTTTAGGGGGACTAGCGGGCCGACGCTCTCCTACGAGCAGTACTTC.

The chain recombines TRBV12-3 or TRBV12-4 with TRBJ2-5; D not resolved. Trimming took 6 bases from V and 4 from J, leaving 9 bases between them. This CDR3 has 12 residues. Here the CDR3 DNA reads TGTGCCAGCAGCCCAAGTACAGAGACCCAGTACTTC. It codes for CASSPSTETQYF.

The chain has TRBV28 and TRBJ2-3; D assignment may be TRBD1 or TRBD2 (5 bases each). The germline gives CDR1 MDHEN, CDR2 SYDVKM. V was shortened by 3 bases and J by 1 base, with 23 bases between the two germline ends. This CDR3 is built from 19 residues. The CDR3 DNA reads as TGTGCCAGCAGTTTTGGTCTTTATACTTCCCGGGGCGGCACAGATACGCAGTATTTT. Translating gives CASSFGLYTSRGGTDTQYF.

V is TRBV27 and J is TRBJ2-1; 9 bases line up with TRBD2. After removal of 1 base from V and 8 bases from J, the junction contained 9 bases not matched to a gene. This CDR3 has 16 residues. Germline V gives CDR1 MNHEY, CDR2 SMNVEV (reference sequence). The CDR3 sequence is CASSLFRGRALDEQFF. DNA for the CDR3: TGTGCCAGCAGTTTATTTCGCGGGAGGGCCCTCGATGAGCAGTTCTTC.

This sequence joins TRBV29-1 and TRBJ2-1; no clear D gene. In germline, CDR1 is SQVTM, CDR2 ANQGSEA. The CDR3 length is 12 residues. The germline V and J ends were trimmed by 1 base and 5 bases, with 6 bases remaining between them. DNA of the CDR3: TGCAGCGTTGAAGGGGCTCACAATGAGCAGTTCTTC. This encodes CSVEGAHNEQFF.

This chain uses TRBV5-1 with TRBJ1-5, with 8 bases that match TRBD1. The length of the CDR3 is 15 residues. After removal of 0 bases from V and 4 bases from J, the junction contained 3 bases not matched to a gene. Germline V lookup: CDR1 SGHRS, CDR2 YFSETQ. CDR3 loop: CASSLGGQVNQPQHF. The CDR3 coding sequence is TGCGCCAGCAGCTTGGGGGGACAGGTAAATCAGCCCCAGCATTTT.

This chain uses TRBV20-1 with TRBJ2-1; D uncertain. The CDR3 runs 10 residues. The V gene's germline CDR1 is DFQATT and CDR2 SNEGSKA (reference sequence). The V end lost 3 bases, the J end lost 6 bases, and 3 bases lay between the germline ends. The CDR3 sequence is CSASVNEQFF. The CDR3 nucleotides are TGCAGTGCTAGTGTCAATGAGCAGTTCTTC.

Concerning this clone: Other DNA sequences from this sample encode an identical CDR3 as well. The chain joins TRBV28 to TRBJ1-5, with D possibly TRBD1 on 5 matching bases. The CDR3 spans 14 residues. Germline-derived CDR1 and CDR2 are MDHEN and SYDVKM. Trimming left V 2 bases short and J 3 bases short, with 8 bases between. CDR3 DNA: TGTGCCAGCAGTTTAAGGGGAAACAATCAGCCCCAGCATTTT. Translating it yields CASSLRGNNQPQHF.

The chain links TRBV3-1 (or the pseudogene TRBV3-2) to TRBJ2-7, with TRBD2 matching over 8 bases. Germline CDR1 LGHDT, CDR2 YNNKEL (reference sequence). The CDR3 consists of 15 residues. With 1 base clipped from V and 5 bases from J, the junction kept 7 bases outside the gene matches. CDR3 in amino acids: CASSQAFSGTHEQYF. For the CDR3, the DNA is TGTGCCAGCAGCCAAGCGTTTAGCGGGACCCACGAGCAGTACTTC.

The J gene is TRBJ1-4, the V gene TRBV18; D is perhaps TRBD1 (6 bases). Germline loops: CDR1 KGHSH, CDR2 LQKENI. V dropped 2 bases and J dropped 7 bases, with 8 bases sitting between them. The CDR3 runs to 13 residues. CDR3 bases: TGTGCCAGCTCACCAGGGGGCGGTGAAAAACTGTTTTTT. Residues: CASSPGGGEKLFF.

The rearrangement links TRBV18 to TRBJ1-1; no firm D call. Germline CDR1 reads KGHSH; CDR2 reads LQKENI. V lost 3 bases, J lost 1 base, and 9 bases lay in between. This CDR3 comprises 14 residues. CDR3 nucleotide sequence: TGTGCCAGCTCACCGGTAGTAACGAACACTGAAGCTTTCTTT. Residues: CASSPVVTNTEAFF.

This clone came up once. The chain employs TRBV19 and TRBJ1-5; 7 bases line up with TRBD1. Per the germline V gene, CDR1 is LNHDA and CDR2 is SQIVND (reference sequence). The CDR3 is 15 residues long. J was trimmed by 7 bases and V by 4 bases; bases with no gene match: 10. The CDR3 protein is CASSTITGESQPQHF. CDR3 nucleotide sequence: TGTGCCAGTAGTACCATAACAGGGGAAAGCCAGCCCCAGCATTTT.

This clone occurred once. The V and J genes are TRBV7-2 and TRBJ2-7, with D perhaps TRBD1 (6 bases). V was cut by 3 bases and J by 2 bases, with 8 bases left in between. CDR1 is SGHTA, CDR2 FQGNSA, per germline. This CDR3 has 13 residues. The CDR3 DNA reads as TGTGCCAGCAGCTTGCAGGGGCCCTACGAGCAGTACTTC. Translating gives CASSLQGPYEQYF.